This T cell receptor (beta chain) was obtained from a study of T cell responses to AZD1222 COVID-19 vaccine. Germline lookup yields CDR1 MNHEY and CDR2 SVGEGT. The V end lost 1 base, the J end lost 1 base, and 13 bases lay between the germline ends. The CDR3 is 16 residues long. Assay used: immunoSEQ multiplex PCR; TCRdb lists only in-frame clones, some missing. The data contain some 150,000 clones, about 91% of them singletons. Sequencing was performed on peripheral blood, taken on day 0 of AZD1222 vaccination. The chain carries TRBV6-2 or TRBV6-3 and TRBJ1-1; D uncertain. The TCR originated in an adult in good health. The DNA of the CDR3 is TGTGCCAGCAGTTACTACTCCAGGACGAGGAACACTGAAGCTTTCTTT. Residues: CASSYYSRTRNTEAFF.